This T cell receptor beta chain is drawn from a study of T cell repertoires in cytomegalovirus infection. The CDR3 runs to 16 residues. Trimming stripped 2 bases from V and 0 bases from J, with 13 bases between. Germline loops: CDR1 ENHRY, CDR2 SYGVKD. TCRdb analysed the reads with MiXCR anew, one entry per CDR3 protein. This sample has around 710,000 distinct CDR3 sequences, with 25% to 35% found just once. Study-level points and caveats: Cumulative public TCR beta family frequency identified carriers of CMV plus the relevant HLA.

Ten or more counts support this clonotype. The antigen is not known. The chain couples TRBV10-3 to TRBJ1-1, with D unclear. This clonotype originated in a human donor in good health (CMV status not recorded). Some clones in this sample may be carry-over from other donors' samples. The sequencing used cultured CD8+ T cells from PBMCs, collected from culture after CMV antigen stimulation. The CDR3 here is CAISERKSSLNTEAFF. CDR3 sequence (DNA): TGTGCCATCAGTGAGCGTAAAAGTAGCTTGAACACTGAAGCTTTCTTT.